This T cell receptor (beta chain) originates from a study of human T cells and chemical hapten exposure. Study-wide context: Minor volume differences among pooled libraries chiefly drove per-sample TCR yield variation. Study observations and caveats: TCRs whose frequency exceeded 1 in 1000 remained the same following DPC sensitization.

The CDR3 sequence is 12 residues long. The V gene's germline CDR1 is LNHDA and CDR2 SQIVND (reference sequence). Trimming removed 6 bases from V and 2 bases from J, with 7 bases in between. The library gave individual cDNA molecules unique molecular identifiers. The authors' processing: Sample TCR totals centred on a median of around 100,000, ranging roughly 23,224 to 700,000. TCRdb independently ran MiXCR on the reads; one entry per CDR3 protein. These V and J calls are TCRdb output, not the study's own analysis. This sample has about 120,000 distinct CDR3 sequences, with around 9% found just once. Sequencing started from total RNA isolated from unfractionated whole blood. Comments on this clonotype: Its antigen is currently unknown.

The source material was whole blood. This sequence joins TRBV19 and TRBJ1-1, with D unclear. This clonotype originated in a human donor in good health. Some clones in this sample may be carry-over from other donors' samples. CDR3 sequence reads: CASRQKNTEAFF. The CDR3 nucleotides are TGTGCCAGTAGGCAAAAAAACACTGAAGCTTTCTTT.